Below, 24 T cell receptor beta chains from the same sample are listed, as sequenced in a study of T cell responses to AZD1222 COVID-19 vaccine. Only in-frame clones appear in the TCRdb table, and some are missing; sequencing was by immunoSEQ multiplex PCR. The table records about 140,000 clones, approximately 90% of them present only once. This specimen consisted of peripheral blood, obtained on day 0 of AZD1222 vaccination. The origin of the receptors is an adult in good health.

This clone has only one observation. The J gene is TRBJ2-7, the V gene TRBV10-2; TRBD2 might be the D (5 bases). The V gene lost 5 bases and the J gene lost 4 bases, with 15 bases spanning the gap. The CDR3 totals 14 residues. Germline loops: CDR1 WSHSY, CDR2 SAAADI. The CDR3 DNA sequence: TGCGCCAGCAGTATATCCGGGATCCCATACGAGCAGTACTTC. Translating gives CASSISGIPYEQYF.

DNA of the CDR3: TGCGCCAGCAGCCCACGGACAGACACTGAAGCTTTCTTT. It specifies CASSPRTDTEAFF. The rearrangement uses TRBV5-1 and TRBJ1-1; perhaps TRBD1 as D (6 bases). Germline V gives CDR1 SGHRS, CDR2 YFSETQ. Trimming removed 4 bases at V and 3 bases at J, with 10 bases between. The CDR3 length is 13 residues. The full variable domain, in which reference TRBV5-1 and TRBJ1-1 provide the parts outside the CDR3, is KAGVTQTPRYLIKTRGQQVTLSCSPISGHRSVSWYQQTPGQGLQFLFEYFSETQRNKGNFPGRFSGRQFSNSRSEMNVSTLELGDSALYLCASSPRTDTEAFFGQGTRLTVV.

The J gene is TRBJ2-5, the V gene TRBV5-4, with D possibly TRBD2 on 7 matching bases. The V gene's germline CDR1 is SGHNT and CDR2 YYREEE (reference sequence). The V gene lost 3 bases and the J gene lost 3 bases, with 15 bases spanning the gap. The CDR3 covers 15 residues. In DNA form, the CDR3 reads TGTGCCAGCAGCTCGACGTGGGGGGGCAAAGAGACCCAGTACTTC. It translates to CASSSTWGGKETQYF.

This clone was detected once. The chain joins TRBV15 to TRBJ2-2; D unresolved. CDR3 length: 14 residues. Looked up from germline, CDR1 is LNHNV and CDR2 is YYDKDF (reference sequence). With 5 bases removed from V and 0 bases from J, the gap between germline ends came to 7 bases. CDR3 protein: CATSVWPNTGELFF. CDR3 coding DNA: TGTGCCACCAGCGTGTGGCCGAACACCGGGGAGCTGTTTTTT.

This chain links TRBV6-5 with TRBJ2-7; 8 bases are a match to TRBD1. Germline values: CDR1 MNHEY, CDR2 SVGAGI. The CDR3 runs to 15 residues. Unmatched junction bases numbered 9, after V lost 7 bases and J lost 1 base. The CDR3 DNA follows: TGTGCCAGCACTACGGATTGGACAGGGTCCTACGAGCAGTACTTC. Its translation: CASTTDWTGSYEQYF.

The CDR3 is CASSLGHTEAFF. The CDR3 coding sequence is TGCGCCAGCAGCTTGGGTCACACTGAAGCTTTCTTT. This chain connects TRBV5-1 to TRBJ1-1; unclear D gene. Between the trimmed V and J ends, which lost 0 bases and 3 bases, there was a span of 3 bases. Per germline, CDR1 SGHRS and CDR2 YFSETQ. CDR3 length equals 12 residues.

V gene TRBV18 combines with J gene TRBJ1-2; tentatively, D is TRBD1 (5 bases). The CDR3 loop spans 13 amino acids. V dropped 2 bases and J dropped 2 bases, with 6 bases sitting between them. The germline V gene encodes CDR1 KGHSH and CDR2 LQKENI. The CDR3 bases are TGTGCCAGCTCACCAGGGGGGAACTATGGCTACACCTTC. Encoded protein: CASSPGGNYGYTF.

The rearrangement joins TRBV28 to TRBJ2-1; D gene uncertain. This CDR3 region has 15 residues. The germline V gene encodes CDR1 MDHEN and CDR2 SYDVKM. Trimming cost V 2 bases and J 0 bases, with 8 bases left between them. The CDR3 is CASSLGDASYNEQFF. In DNA, the CDR3 is TGTGCCAGCAGTTTAGGAGACGCCTCCTACAATGAGCAGTTCTTC.

This clone has just a few counts. The chain joins TRBV11-1 to TRBJ2-7, with D maybe TRBD1 (6 bases). Germline V gene lookup returns CDR1 SGHAT and CDR2 FQDESV (reference sequence). V dropped 5 bases and J dropped 3 bases, with 14 bases sitting between them. The CDR3 sequence is 14 residues long. CDR3 in DNA: TGTGCCAGCAGCCGTCCAGGACAGAACTACGAGCAGTACTTC. Its translation: CASSRPGQNYEQYF.

J is TRBJ2-2 and V is TRBV5-1, with D possibly being TRBD1 (5 bases). CDR1 and CDR2 from the germline V gene are SGHRS and YFSETQ. The CDR3 consists of 15 residues. Trimming left V 0 bases short and J 1 base short, with 7 bases between. The CDR3 spells CASSLGQLNTGELFF. The CDR3 DNA reads TGCGCCAGCAGCTTGGGACAGTTGAACACCGGGGAGCTGTTTTTT.

The V and J genes are TRBV28 and TRBJ1-4; TRBD1 agrees at 12 bases. Trimming removed 4 bases from V and 4 bases from J; junction bases left unmatched: 10. CDR3 length: 18 amino acids. CDR1 and CDR2 from the germline V gene are MDHEN and SYDVKM. The CDR3 nucleotides are TGTGCCAGCAGTTCCCAACCCGGGACAGGGGGCAATAATGAAAAACTGTTTTTT. Its protein is CASSSQPGTGGNNEKLFF.

CDR3 protein: CASTLGHNQPQHF. CDR3 in DNA: TGTGCCAGCACCCTGGGACACAATCAGCCCCAGCATTTT. The genes are TRBV28 and TRBJ1-5; a possible D gene is TRBD1 (6 bases). V was cut by 7 bases and J by 3 bases, with 10 bases left in between. This CDR3 has 13 residues. Germline CDR1 is MDHEN and CDR2 is SYDVKM.

The chain has TRBV18 and TRBJ2-3; 10 bases agree with TRBD2. V shed 3 bases, J shed 3 bases, and the junction held 3 bases outside the gene matches. The CDR3 is 15 amino acids. CDR1 KGHSH and CDR2 LQKENI come from the germline V gene. Here the CDR3 DNA reads TGTGCCAGCTCACCTGAACTAGCGGGAACAGATACGCAGTATTTT. Translation: CASSPELAGTDTQYF.

The chain links TRBV21-1 to TRBJ1-1; TRBD1, as called in the table, went unchecked against the DNA. TRBV21-1 is a recognized pseudogene. The CDR3 consists of 12 residues. The CDR3 nucleotides are TGTGCCAGCAATACAGGGGGCACTGAAGCTTTCTTT. This codes for CASNTGGTEAFF.

The chain combines TRBV19 with TRBJ1-1; possibly TRBD1 for D (5 bases). This CDR3 has 15 amino acids. CDR1 LNHDA and CDR2 SQIVND come from the germline V gene (reference sequence). Trimming removed 1 base from V and 2 bases from J, with 11 bases in between. The CDR3 here is CASSIVQGHNTEAFF. In DNA form, the CDR3 reads TGTGCCAGTAGTATAGTTCAGGGCCACAACACTGAAGCTTTCTTT.

This chain connects TRBV2 to TRBJ1-4; 7 bases map to TRBD1. The germline V gene has CDR1 SNHLY and CDR2 FYNNEI. The CDR3 has 15 amino acids. Trimming cost V 7 bases and J 5 bases; bases outside gene matches: 10. The chain's CDR3 is CASKNTGAPNEKLFF. CDR3 sequence (DNA): TGTGCCAGCAAAAACACAGGGGCTCCAAATGAAAAACTGTTTTTT.

The chain joins TRBV7-9 to TRBJ1-1; D is possibly TRBD1 (5 bases). Germline lookup yields CDR1 SEHNR and CDR2 FQNEAQ (reference sequence). The CDR3 covers 15 residues. Trimming shortened V by 0 bases and J by 4 bases, and 12 bases separated the two germline ends. As DNA, the CDR3 is TGTGCCAGCAGCTTAGCGGGAACGGGGGGCACTGAAGCTTTCTTT. This translates into CASSLAGTGGTEAFF.

This chain connects TRBV28 to TRBJ2-3, with TRBD2 identical over 9 bases. Germline V CDR1 and CDR2: MDHEN, SYDVKM. V lost 7 bases, J lost 3 bases, and 11 bases stayed unmatched. This CDR3 contains 16 residues. The CDR3 region is CASISDSGGMTDTQYF. The CDR3 DNA follows: TGTGCCAGCATCTCGGATAGCGGGGGTATGACAGATACGCAGTATTTT.

The chain links TRBV11-2 to TRBJ2-1, with D possibly TRBD1 on 5 matching bases. V lost 0 bases and J lost 5, with 14 bases in between. The germline gives CDR1 SGHAT, CDR2 FQNNGV. The CDR3 is 16 residues long. The CDR3 reads CASSLDRGRANNEQFF. CDR3 nucleotide sequence: TGTGCCAGCAGCTTAGATCGAGGCAGGGCCAACAATGAGCAGTTCTTC.

This clone was found a few times. The V and J genes are TRBV19 and TRBJ2-7; 10 nucleotides agree with TRBD1. This CDR3 contains 15 residues. The junction had 8 bases not matched to a gene; V was cut back by 6 bases and J by 3 bases. CDR1 LNHDA and CDR2 SQIVND come from the germline V gene (reference sequence). The CDR3 region has the DNA TGTGCCAGTAGCGGGGACAGGGGCGCTAACTACGAGCAGTACTTC. It is translated as CASSGDRGANYEQYF.

The chain recombines TRBV6-5 with TRBJ2-1; D is unresolved. Trimming removed 5 bases from V and 6 bases from J, with 11 bases in between. The germline gives CDR1 MNHEY, CDR2 SVGAGI. This CDR3 has 13 residues. In DNA form, the CDR3 reads TGTGCCAGCAGTACCACGTTGGGCAATGAGCAGTTCTTC. Protein sequence: CASSTTLGNEQFF.

The chain has TRBV4-1 and TRBJ1-4; possible D gene TRBD1, 5 bases. Trimming stripped 1 base from V and 7 bases from J, with 7 bases between. Germline V gives CDR1 MGHRA, CDR2 YSYEKL. The CDR3 contains 13 residues. The CDR3 DNA follows: TGCGCCAGCAGCCAAGGACAGCTTGAAAAACTGTTTTTT. Amino acid sequence: CASSQGQLEKLFF.

This clone appeared once. J is TRBJ2-4 and V is TRBV30; no clear D. This CDR3 is built from 15 residues. CDR1 is GTSNPN and CDR2 is SVGIG in the germline V gene (reference sequence). V lost 0 bases, J lost 0 bases, and 9 bases lay in between. DNA of the CDR3: TGTGCCTGGAGTGTAGGAGACCTAGCCAAAAACATTCAGTACTTC. Encoded protein: CAWSVGDLAKNIQYF.

The V gene is TRBV7-8, the J gene TRBJ2-5; 7 bases line up with TRBD2. CDR1 is SGHVS, CDR2 FQNEAQ, per germline. The ends lost 1 base at V and 4 bases at J; junction bases unmatched: 0. This CDR3 has 13 residues. The CDR3: CASSLGGGETQYF. CDR3 bases: TGTGCCAGCAGCTTAGGGGGGGGAGAGACCCAGTACTTC.